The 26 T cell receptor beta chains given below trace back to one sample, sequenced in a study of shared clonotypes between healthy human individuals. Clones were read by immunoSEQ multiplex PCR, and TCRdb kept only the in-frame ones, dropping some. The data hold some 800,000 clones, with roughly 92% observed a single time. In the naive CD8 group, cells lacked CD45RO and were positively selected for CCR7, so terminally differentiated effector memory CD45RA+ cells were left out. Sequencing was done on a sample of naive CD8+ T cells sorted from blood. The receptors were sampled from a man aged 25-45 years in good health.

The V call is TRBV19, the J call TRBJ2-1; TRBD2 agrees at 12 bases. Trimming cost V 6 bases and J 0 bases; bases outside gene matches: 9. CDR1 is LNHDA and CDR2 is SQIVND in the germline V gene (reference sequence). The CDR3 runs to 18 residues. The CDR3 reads CASRPGLAGNGSYNEQFF. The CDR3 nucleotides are TGTGCCAGTAGACCCGGACTAGCGGGAAACGGCTCCTACAATGAGCAGTTCTTC.

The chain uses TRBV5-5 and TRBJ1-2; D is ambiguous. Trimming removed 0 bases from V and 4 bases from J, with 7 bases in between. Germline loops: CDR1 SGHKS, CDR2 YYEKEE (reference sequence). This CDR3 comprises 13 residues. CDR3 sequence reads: CASSLGEFYGYTF. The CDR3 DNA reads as TGTGCCAGCAGCTTGGGAGAGTTCTATGGCTACACCTTC.

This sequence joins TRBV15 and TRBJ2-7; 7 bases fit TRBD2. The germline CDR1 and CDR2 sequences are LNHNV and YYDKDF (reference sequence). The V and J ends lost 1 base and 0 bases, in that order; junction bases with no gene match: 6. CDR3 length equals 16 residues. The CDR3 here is CATSRGWEGSSYEQYF. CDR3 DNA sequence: TGTGCCACCAGCAGAGGATGGGAGGGGAGCTCCTACGAGCAGTACTTC.

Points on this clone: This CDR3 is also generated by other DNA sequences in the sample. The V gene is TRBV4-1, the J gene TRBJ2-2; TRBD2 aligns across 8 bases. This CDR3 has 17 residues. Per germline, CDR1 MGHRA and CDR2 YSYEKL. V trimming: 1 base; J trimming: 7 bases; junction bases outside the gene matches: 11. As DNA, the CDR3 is TGCGCCAGCAGCCAAGGGACCAGCGGGAGATATTTCGGGGAGCTGTTTTTT. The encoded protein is CASSQGTSGRYFGELFF.

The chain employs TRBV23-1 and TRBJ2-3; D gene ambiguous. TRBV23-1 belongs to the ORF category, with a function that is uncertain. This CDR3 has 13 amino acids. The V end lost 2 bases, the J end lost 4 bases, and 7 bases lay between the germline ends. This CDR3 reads CASSQQAADTQYF. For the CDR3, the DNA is TGCGCCAGCAGTCAACAAGCTGCAGATACGCAGTATTTT.

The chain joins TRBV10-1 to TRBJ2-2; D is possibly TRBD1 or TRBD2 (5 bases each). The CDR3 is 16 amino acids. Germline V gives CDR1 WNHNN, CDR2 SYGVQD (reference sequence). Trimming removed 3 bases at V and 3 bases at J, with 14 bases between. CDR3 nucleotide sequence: TGCGCCAGCAGTGACGGGACGCCCTCGTACACCGGGGAGCTGTTTTTT. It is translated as CASSDGTPSYTGELFF.

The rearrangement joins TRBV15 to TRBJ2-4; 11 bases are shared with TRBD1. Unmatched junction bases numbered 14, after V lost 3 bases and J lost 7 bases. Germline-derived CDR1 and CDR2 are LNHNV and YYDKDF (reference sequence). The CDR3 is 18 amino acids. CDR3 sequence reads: CATSRYPLGQGVSNIQYF. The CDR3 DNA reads TGTGCCACCAGCAGGTACCCTTTGGGACAGGGGGTTTCCAACATTCAGTACTTC.

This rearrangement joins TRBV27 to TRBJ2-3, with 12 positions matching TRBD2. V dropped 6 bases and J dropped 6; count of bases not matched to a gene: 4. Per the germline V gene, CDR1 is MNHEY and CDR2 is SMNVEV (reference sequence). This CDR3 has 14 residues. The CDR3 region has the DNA TGTGCCAGCAGACTAGCGGGAGGATCCGATACGCAGTATTTT. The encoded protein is CASRLAGGSDTQYF.

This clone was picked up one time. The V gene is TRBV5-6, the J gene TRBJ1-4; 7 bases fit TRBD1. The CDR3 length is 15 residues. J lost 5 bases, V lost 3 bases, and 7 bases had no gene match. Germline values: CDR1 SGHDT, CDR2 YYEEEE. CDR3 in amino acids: CASSYGTARNEKLFF. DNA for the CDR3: TGTGCCAGCAGCTACGGGACAGCCCGGAATGAAAAACTGTTTTTT.

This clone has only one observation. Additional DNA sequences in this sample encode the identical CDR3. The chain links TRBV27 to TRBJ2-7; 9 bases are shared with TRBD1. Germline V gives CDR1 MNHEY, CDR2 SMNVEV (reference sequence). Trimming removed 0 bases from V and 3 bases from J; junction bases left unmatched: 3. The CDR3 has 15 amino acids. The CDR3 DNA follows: TGTGCCAGCAGTTTATCGGGGACAGGGTTCTACGAGCAGTACTTC. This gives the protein CASSLSGTGFYEQYF.

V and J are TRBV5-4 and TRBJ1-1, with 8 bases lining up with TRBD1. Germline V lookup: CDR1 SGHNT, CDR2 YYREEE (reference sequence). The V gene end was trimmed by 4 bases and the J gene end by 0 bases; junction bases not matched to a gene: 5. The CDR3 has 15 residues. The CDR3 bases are TGTGCCAGCAGCGGACAGGGTTCGGTGAACACTGAAGCTTTCTTT. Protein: CASSGQGSVNTEAFF.

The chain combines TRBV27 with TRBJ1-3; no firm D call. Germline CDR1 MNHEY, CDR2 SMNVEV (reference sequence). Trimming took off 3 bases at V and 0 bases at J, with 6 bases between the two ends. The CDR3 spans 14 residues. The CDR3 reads CASSFILSGNTIYF. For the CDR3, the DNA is TGTGCCAGCAGTTTTATCCTCTCTGGAAACACCATATATTTT.

The DNA of the CDR3 is TGCAGCGTTGAAGTGACTAGCGGGTATAGGACAGATACGCAGTATTTT. It is translated as CSVEVTSGYRTDTQYF. The gene calls are TRBV29-1 and TRBJ2-3; 10 bases fit TRBD2. The CDR3 covers 16 residues. Trimming at V came to 1 base and at J to 3 bases, leaving 7 bases not matched to a gene. Germline assignment: CDR1 SQVTM and CDR2 ANQGSEA.

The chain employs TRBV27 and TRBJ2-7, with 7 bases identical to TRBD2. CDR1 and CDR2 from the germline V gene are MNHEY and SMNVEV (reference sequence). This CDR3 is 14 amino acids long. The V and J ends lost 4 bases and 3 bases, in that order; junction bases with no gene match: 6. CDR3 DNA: TGTGCCAGCAGTTCCGGAGCGGGGTACTACGAGCAGTACTTC. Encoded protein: CASSSGAGYYEQYF.

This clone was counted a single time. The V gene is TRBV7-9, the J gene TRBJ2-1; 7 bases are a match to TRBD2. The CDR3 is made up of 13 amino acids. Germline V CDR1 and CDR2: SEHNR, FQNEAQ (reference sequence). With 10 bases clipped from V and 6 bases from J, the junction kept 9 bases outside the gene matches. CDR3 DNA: TGTGCCAAAGGTGGACTAGACGTCAATGAGCAGTTCTTC. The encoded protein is CAKGGLDVNEQFF.

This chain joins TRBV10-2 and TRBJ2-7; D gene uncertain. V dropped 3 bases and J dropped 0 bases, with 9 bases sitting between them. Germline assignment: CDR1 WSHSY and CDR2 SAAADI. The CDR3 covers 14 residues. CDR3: CASSDFWGSYEQYF. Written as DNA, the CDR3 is TGCGCCAGCAGTGATTTTTGGGGCTCCTACGAGCAGTACTTC.

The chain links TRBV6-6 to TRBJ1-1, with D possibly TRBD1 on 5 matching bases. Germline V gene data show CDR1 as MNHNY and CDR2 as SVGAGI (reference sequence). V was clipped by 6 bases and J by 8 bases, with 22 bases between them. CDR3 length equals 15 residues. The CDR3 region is CASRILISSDSEAFF. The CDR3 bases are TGTGCCAGCAGAATCCTCATAAGCTCCGACAGCGAAGCTTTCTTT.

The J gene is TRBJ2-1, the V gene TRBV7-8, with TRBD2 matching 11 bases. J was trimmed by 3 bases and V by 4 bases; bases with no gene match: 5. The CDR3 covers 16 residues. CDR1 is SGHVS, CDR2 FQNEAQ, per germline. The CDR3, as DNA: TGTGCCAGCAGCTCCTTAGCGGGAGGGAACTACAATGAGCAGTTCTTC. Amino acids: CASSSLAGGNYNEQFF.

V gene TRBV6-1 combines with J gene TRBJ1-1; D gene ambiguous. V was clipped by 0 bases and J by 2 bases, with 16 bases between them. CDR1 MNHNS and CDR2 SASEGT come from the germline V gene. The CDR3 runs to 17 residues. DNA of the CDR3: TGTGCCAGCAGTGAAGCCGTAATTCGGGTAGTCAACACTGAAGCTTTCTTT. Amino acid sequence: CASSEAVIRVVNTEAFF.

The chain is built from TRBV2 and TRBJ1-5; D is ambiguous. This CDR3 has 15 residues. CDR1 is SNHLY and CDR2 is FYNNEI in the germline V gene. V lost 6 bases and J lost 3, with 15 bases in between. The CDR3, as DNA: TGTGCCAGCAGGCTATGGACGGGAGACAATCAGCCCCAGCATTTT. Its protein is CASRLWTGDNQPQHF.

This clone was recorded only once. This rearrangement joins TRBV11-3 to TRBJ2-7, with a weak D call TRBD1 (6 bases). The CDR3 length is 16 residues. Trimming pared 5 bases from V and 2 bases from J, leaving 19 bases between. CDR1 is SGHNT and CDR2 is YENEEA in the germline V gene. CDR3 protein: CASSHNKGERAYEQYF. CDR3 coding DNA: TGTGCCAGCAGCCATAATAAGGGGGAGAGGGCCTACGAGCAGTACTTC.

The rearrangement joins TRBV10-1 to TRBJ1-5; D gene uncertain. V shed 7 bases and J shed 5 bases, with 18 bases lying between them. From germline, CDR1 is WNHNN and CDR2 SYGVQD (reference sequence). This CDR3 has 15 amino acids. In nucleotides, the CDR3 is TGCGCCAGCAACCCTATTGAGCTGCCCCATCAGCCCCAGCATTTT. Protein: CASNPIELPHQPQHF.

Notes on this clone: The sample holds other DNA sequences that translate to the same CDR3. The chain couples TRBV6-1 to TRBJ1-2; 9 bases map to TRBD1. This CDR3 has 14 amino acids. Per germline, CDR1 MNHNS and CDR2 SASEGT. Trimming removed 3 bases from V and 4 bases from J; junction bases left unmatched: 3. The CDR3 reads CASSEGQGGYGYTF. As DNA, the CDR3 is TGTGCCAGCAGTGAGGGACAGGGAGGCTATGGCTACACCTTC.

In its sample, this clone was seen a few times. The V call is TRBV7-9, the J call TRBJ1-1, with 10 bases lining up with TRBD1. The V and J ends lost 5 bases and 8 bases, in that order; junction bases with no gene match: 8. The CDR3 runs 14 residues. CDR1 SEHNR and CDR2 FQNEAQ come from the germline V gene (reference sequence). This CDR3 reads CASSPTGGLSEAFF. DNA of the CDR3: TGTGCCAGCAGCCCGACAGGGGGCTTATCGGAAGCTTTCTTT.

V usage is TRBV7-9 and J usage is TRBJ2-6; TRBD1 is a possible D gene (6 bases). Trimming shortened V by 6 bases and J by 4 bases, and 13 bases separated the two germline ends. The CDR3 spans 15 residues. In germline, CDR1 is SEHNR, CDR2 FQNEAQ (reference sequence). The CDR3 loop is CASRHPDRGANVLTF. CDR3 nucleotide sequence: TGTGCCAGCAGACACCCGGACAGAGGGGCCAACGTCCTGACTTTC.

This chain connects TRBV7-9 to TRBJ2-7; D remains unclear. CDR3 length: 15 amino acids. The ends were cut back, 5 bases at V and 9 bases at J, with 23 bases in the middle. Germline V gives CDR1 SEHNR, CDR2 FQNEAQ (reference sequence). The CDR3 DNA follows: TGTGCCAGCAGCCCCCCCGGGCACAAGGGAAGTTGGCAGTACTTC. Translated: CASSPPGHKGSWQYF.